One and the same sample provided the 25 T cell receptor beta chains below, sequenced in a study of blood T cells in healthy people across ages. Through a sample-barcoded 5' primer and a J-beta primer mix, a second PCR was run for roughly 6 to 12 cycles. TCRdb reprocessed the 5' RACE reads via MiXCR and lists one record per CDR3 protein. The sample carries hundreds of thousands of distinct CDR3 sequences, 52% recorded once. Sequenced input: blood. These receptors all come from a woman aged 80 or over in good health.

As regards this clonotype: A read error is possible here, since a much larger clone lies one base away. V gene TRBV23-1 combines with J gene TRBJ2-1; D call uncertain. TRBV23-1 is classed as an ORF, of uncertain function. CDR3 length: 15 residues. The ends were cut back, 4 bases at V and 6 bases at J, with 16 bases in the middle. CDR3 region: CASSPEQWIFNEQFF. The CDR3 nucleotides read TGCGCCAGCAGTCCAGAGCAGTGGATCTTCAATGAGCAGTTCTTC.

The chain carries TRBV3-1 and TRBJ2-3; 9 nucleotides align to TRBD1. The CDR3 contains 18 residues. Looked up from germline, CDR1 is LGHDT and CDR2 is YNNKEL (reference sequence). The V gene end was trimmed by 2 bases and the J gene end by 2 bases; junction bases not matched to a gene: 11. CDR3 DNA: TGTGCCAGCAGCCAAATCTGGAGCGGACAGGGGAACACAGATACGCAGTATTTT. Encoded protein: CASSQIWSGQGNTDTQYF.

In its sample, this clonotype was seen many times. The rearrangement joins TRBV7-2 to TRBJ1-2, with 9 bases aligning to TRBD1. Germline V gene data show CDR1 as SGHTA and CDR2 as FQGNSA. V lost 5 bases to trimming and J lost 3 bases; unmatched junction nucleotides: 4. The CDR3 is made up of 14 amino acids. The CDR3 DNA sequence: TGTGCCAGCAGCAGACAGGGGGTGGACTATGGCTACACCTTC. Its protein is CASSRQGVDYGYTF.

Details on this clonotype: A clone one base away is much larger, so this may be a read error. This sequence joins TRBV7-6 and TRBJ2-3; the D is unclear. This CDR3 has 12 residues. Trimming shortened V by 1 base and J by 9 bases, and 8 bases separated the two germline ends. The germline V gene encodes CDR1 SGHVS and CDR2 FNYEAQ. CDR3 coding DNA: TGTGCCAGCAGCTTAGGCGTGGGGACGCAGTATTTT. It yields the protein CASSLGVGTQYF.

In regard to this clonotype: This sequence may be a read error, since a much larger clone differs from it by one base. The V and J genes are TRBV12-3 or TRBV12-4 and TRBJ2-1; no clear D. This CDR3 comprises 14 residues. Trimming stripped 5 bases from V and 10 bases from J, with 18 bases between. DNA for the CDR3: TGTGCCAGCAGTCCCGAAGTTTCTTGGCTCGAGCAGTTCTTC. Translating it yields CASSPEVSWLEQFF.

Worth noting for this clonotype: One junction end does not reproduce the germline sequence, and a read error may be involved. The chain joins TRBV6-5 to TRBJ2-6; possible D gene TRBD1, 5 bases. From germline, CDR1 is MNHEY and CDR2 SVGAGI. The CDR3 totals 16 residues. DNA for the CDR3: TGTGCTAGCAGTTCACCCACAGGCTCTGGGGCCAACGTCCTGACTTTC. This gives the protein CASSSPTGSGANVLTF.

This sequence joins TRBV7-9 and TRBJ2-1; 7 positions match TRBD2. J lost 6 bases, V lost 5 bases, and 13 bases had no gene match. This CDR3 region has 16 residues. The V gene's germline CDR1 is SEHNR and CDR2 FQNEAQ (reference sequence). The CDR3: CASSPEWRESGNEQFF. CDR3 nucleotides: TGTGCCAGCAGCCCTGAATGGCGGGAGTCCGGCAATGAGCAGTTCTTC.

This clonotype was counted ten times or more. This rearrangement joins TRBV12-3 or TRBV12-4 to TRBJ2-5; 8 positions agree with TRBD1. CDR3 length: 14 residues. J lost 2 bases, V lost 6 bases, and 5 bases had no gene match. The CDR3 spells CASSEGQVQETQYF. The CDR3 coding sequence is TGTGCCAGCAGCGAGGGACAGGTTCAAGAGACCCAGTACTTC.

The chain uses TRBV23-1 and TRBJ1-2, with TRBD1 matching 7 bases. TRBV23-1 is noted as an ORF with a role that remains uncertain. The trim removed 0 bases at V and 3 bases at J, leaving 7 bases unmatched. The CDR3 is 16 residues long. CDR3 DNA: TGCGCCAGCAGTCAATCGGAGAGGGGGACAGACTATGGCTACACCTTC. It is translated as CASSQSERGTDYGYTF.

This clonotype is a singleton in its sample. The junction does not match germline at one end; this may be a read error. V usage is TRBV5-5 and J usage is TRBJ2-3; a weak D match, TRBD1 (6 bases). This CDR3 is 17 amino acids long. CDR1 is SGHKS, CDR2 YYEKEE, per germline (reference sequence). CDR3 in amino acids: CASSRRIGTGSTDTQYF. The CDR3 coding sequence is TGTGCTAGCAGCAGGAGAATCGGTACAGGGAGCACAGATACGCAGTATTTT.

This clonotype was seen many times. A clone one base away is much larger, so this may be a read error. The gene calls are TRBV6-5 and TRBJ2-5; TRBD2 matches 11 bases. Germline V gene sequence: CDR1 MNHEY, CDR2 SVGAGI. CDR3 length: 15 residues. The junction had 12 bases not matched to a gene; V was cut back by 4 bases and J by 11 bases. The CDR3: CASSFTSGSVNEQYF. As DNA, the CDR3 is TGTGCCAGCAGTTTTACTAGCGGGAGTGTCAATGAGCAGTACTTC.

This clonotype occurred many times. The V call is TRBV4-2, the J call TRBJ2-6; tentatively, D is TRBD1 (6 bases). Germline V gives CDR1 LGHNA, CDR2 YNFKEQ. V lost 6 bases, J lost 2 bases, and 17 bases lay in between. CDR3 length equals 17 residues. The CDR3 DNA is TGTGCCAGCAGTACACAGGGCCAGCTGCCTGGGGCCAACGTCCTGACTTTC. It is translated as CASSTQGQLPGANVLTF.

This clonotype showed up just once. A much more abundant neighbour one base away suggests this may be a read error. This chain connects TRBV28 to TRBJ2-6; tentative D call: TRBD1 (5 bases). Germline V lookup: CDR1 MDHEN, CDR2 SYDVKM. CDR3 length: 16 amino acids. CDR3 nucleotides: TGTGCCAGCAGTTTCGTCAGGGTCTCTGGGGCCAACGCCCTGACTTTC. Translated, it gives CASSFVRVSGANALTF.

The V and J genes are TRBV9 and TRBJ1-6; TRBD1 is a possible D gene (6 bases). Trimming shortened V by 3 bases and J by 4 bases, and 14 bases separated the two germline ends. The CDR3 is 16 amino acids. Germline CDR1 SGDLS, CDR2 YYNGEE. The CDR3 loop reads CASSGATGPYNSPLHF. The CDR3 DNA follows: TGTGCCAGCAGCGGCGCGACAGGACCATATAATTCACCCCTCCACTTT.

Points on this clonotype: This may be a read error, as it is one base from a much larger clone. The V and J genes are TRBV29-1 and TRBJ2-5, with D hard to call. Per the germline V gene, CDR1 is SQVTM and CDR2 is ANQGSEA. V lost 7 bases, J lost 7 bases, and 13 bases lay in between. The CDR3 runs to 11 residues. CDR3 coding DNA: TGCAGCGGTGCAAGGTCGGGGACCCAGTACTTC. The encoded protein is CSGARSGTQYF.

The chain links TRBV3-1 to TRBJ2-5, with unresolved D. V lost 4 bases, J lost 4 bases, and 7 bases lay in between. The germline CDR1 and CDR2 sequences are LGHDT and YNNKEL (reference sequence). The CDR3 extends over 12 amino acids. Written as DNA, the CDR3 is TGTGCCAGCAGCCGCTACCGAGAGACCCAGTACTTC. This sequence encodes CASSRYRETQYF.

Points on this clonotype: The junction does not match germline at one end; this may be a read error. The chain joins TRBV6-1 to TRBJ2-1; D may be TRBD2 (11 bases). In germline, CDR1 is MNHNS, CDR2 SASEGT. The CDR3 is made up of 21 amino acids. DNA of the CDR3: TGTGACAGCCTGGACAGGGGGTCTAGCGGGAGGCCCTTAACTACTTGCAATGAGCAGTTCTTC. Protein: CDSLDRGSSGRPLTTCNEQFF.

This rearrangement joins TRBV5-1 to TRBJ2-1; 8 positions match TRBD2. The CDR3 is made up of 15 amino acids. Germline V gene sequence: CDR1 SGHRS, CDR2 YFSETQ. The V segment lost 6 bases and the J segment 3 bases; nucleotides outside the gene matches: 8. The CDR3 nucleotides are TGCGCCAGCAATGTAGGGCGGGGGGACTACAATGAGCAGTTCTTC. This gives the protein CASNVGRGDYNEQFF. Full variable domain (missing parts from reference TRBV5-1 and TRBJ2-1): KAGVTQTPRYLIKTRGQQVTLSCSPISGHRSVSWYQQTPGQGLQFLFEYFSETQRNKGNFPGRFSGRQFSNSRSEMNVSTLELGDSALYLCASNVGRGDYNEQFFGPGTRLTVL.

This clonotype has only a few counts. This rearrangement joins TRBV12-3 or TRBV12-4 to TRBJ2-5; 9 positions match TRBD1. V shed 6 bases and J 1 base; nucleotides not matched to a gene: 6. The CDR3 is 15 residues long. CDR3 loop: CASSSQGASQETQYF. The CDR3 DNA reads TGTGCCAGCAGCTCACAGGGGGCCTCCCAAGAGACCCAGTACTTC.

The chain has TRBV15 and TRBJ2-7; D may be TRBD1 (5 bases). The length of the CDR3 is 16 residues. V gave up 1 base and J gave up 1 base, with 14 bases separating them. Germline-derived CDR1 and CDR2 are LNHNV and YYDKDF (reference sequence). This CDR3 is CATSRGGDSASYEQYF. The CDR3 DNA follows: TGTGCCACCAGCAGAGGGGGTGACAGTGCGTCCTACGAGCAGTACTTC. The full variable domain, its missing parts supplied by reference TRBV15 and TRBJ2-7, is DAMVIQNPRYQVTQFGKPVTLSCSQTLNHNVMYWYQQKSSQAPKLLFHYYDKDFNNEADTPDNFQSRRPNTSFCFLDIRSPGLGDTAMYLCATSRGGDSASYEQYFGPGTRLTVT.

J is TRBJ1-5 and V is TRBV6-6, with 7 bases that match TRBD1. V shed 0 bases, J shed 1 base, and the junction held 0 bases outside the gene matches. The CDR3 contains 15 residues. Germline V gives CDR1 MNHNY, CDR2 SVGAGI (reference sequence). The CDR3 sequence is CASSYSTGSNQPQHF. CDR3 nucleotides: TGTGCCAGCAGTTACTCGACAGGGAGCAATCAGCCCCAGCATTTT.

Ten or more counts support this clonotype. V usage is TRBV20-1 and J usage is TRBJ2-3; D possibly matches TRBD1 or TRBD2 (6 bases each). Germline-derived CDR1 and CDR2 are DFQATT and SNEGSKA (reference sequence). The CDR3 has 18 residues. V shed 3 bases and J shed 2 bases, with 24 bases lying between them. CDR3 sequence (DNA): TGCAGTGCTAGGCGGGACATCTTGTTGGGGAGTCACACAGATACGCAGTATTTT. This gives the protein CSARRDILLGSHTDTQYF.

The chain carries TRBV5-1 and TRBJ2-1; D possibly corresponds to TRBD2 (6 bases). Germline V gives CDR1 SGHRS, CDR2 YFSETQ. Trimming stripped 3 bases from V and 8 bases from J, with 12 bases between. This CDR3 is 13 amino acids long. This CDR3 is CASSWRGKDEQFF. The DNA of the CDR3 is TGCGCCAGCAGCTGGAGGGGTAAGGATGAGCAGTTCTTC. The full variable domain, in which reference TRBV5-1 and TRBJ2-1 provide the parts outside the CDR3, is KAGVTQTPRYLIKTRGQQVTLSCSPISGHRSVSWYQQTPGQGLQFLFEYFSETQRNKGNFPGRFSGRQFSNSRSEMNVSTLELGDSALYLCASSWRGKDEQFFGPGTRLTVL.

The chain is built from TRBV5-1 and TRBJ1-4, with 7 positions matching TRBD1. CDR3 length equals 17 residues. Trimming at V came to 1 base and at J to 5 bases, leaving 11 bases not matched to a gene. Germline V gene sequence: CDR1 SGHRS, CDR2 YFSETQ. CDR3 DNA: TGCGCCAGCAGCTTGAGATCGACGGGACAGATAAATGAAAAACTGTTTTTT. Translating gives CASSLRSTGQINEKLFF. Supplemented by reference TRBV5-1 and TRBJ1-4, the full variable domain reads KAGVTQTPRYLIKTRGQQVTLSCSPISGHRSVSWYQQTPGQGLQFLFEYFSETQRNKGNFPGRFSGRQFSNSRSEMNVSTLELGDSALYLCASSLRSTGQINEKLFFGSGTQLSVL.

The chain has TRBV2 and TRBJ1-1; no firm D call. CDR3 length: 12 amino acids. Germline CDR1 reads SNHLY; CDR2 reads FYNNEI. V was pared by 8 bases and J by 6 bases, with 13 bases between. The CDR3 DNA reads as TGTGCCAGCGCTTCGGGATGGGCTGAAGCTTTCTTT. Translation gives CASASGWAEAFF.